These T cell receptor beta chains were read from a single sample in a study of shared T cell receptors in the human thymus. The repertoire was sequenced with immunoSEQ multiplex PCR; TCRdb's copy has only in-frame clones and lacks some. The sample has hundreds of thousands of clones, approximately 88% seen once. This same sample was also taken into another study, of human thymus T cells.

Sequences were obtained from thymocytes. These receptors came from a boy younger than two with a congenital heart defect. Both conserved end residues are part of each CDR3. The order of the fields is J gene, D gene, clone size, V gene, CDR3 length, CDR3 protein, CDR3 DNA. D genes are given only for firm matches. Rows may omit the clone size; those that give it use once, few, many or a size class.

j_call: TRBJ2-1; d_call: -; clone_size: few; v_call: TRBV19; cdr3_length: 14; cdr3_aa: CASRNFNSYNEQFF; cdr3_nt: TGTGCCAGTCGCAACTTCAACTCCTACAATGAGCAGTTCTTC
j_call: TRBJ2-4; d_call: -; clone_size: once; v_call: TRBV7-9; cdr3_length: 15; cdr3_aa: CASSLVHPGLDIQYF; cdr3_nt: TGTGCCAGCAGCTTAGTCCATCCGGGTTTGGACATTCAGTACTTC
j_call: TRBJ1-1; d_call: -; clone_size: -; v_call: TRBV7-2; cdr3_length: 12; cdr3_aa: CASSPNGTEAFF; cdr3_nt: TGTGCCAGCAGCCCTAACGGGACAGAAGCTTTCTTT
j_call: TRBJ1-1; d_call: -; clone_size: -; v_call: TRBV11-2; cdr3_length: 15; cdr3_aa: CASSSLDSKGNEAFF; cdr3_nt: TGTGCCAGCAGCTCCTTGGACTCGAAAGGTAATGAAGCTTTCTTT
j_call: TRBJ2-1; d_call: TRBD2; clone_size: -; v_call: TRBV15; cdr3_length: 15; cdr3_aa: CATSREGASGNEQFF; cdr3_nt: TGTGCCACCAGCAGAGAGGGCGCTAGCGGCAATGAGCAGTTCTTC
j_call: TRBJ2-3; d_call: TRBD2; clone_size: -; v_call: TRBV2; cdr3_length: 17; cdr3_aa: CASSGASGMRGTDTQYF; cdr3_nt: TGTGCCAGCAGTGGAGCTAGCGGGATGAGGGGCACAGATACGCAGTATTTT
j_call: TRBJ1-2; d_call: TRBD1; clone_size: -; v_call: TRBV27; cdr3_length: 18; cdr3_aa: CASSFSPGQGASNYGYTF; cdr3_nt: TGTGCCAGCAGTTTTTCCCCGGGACAGGGGGCATCTAACTATGGCTACACCTTC
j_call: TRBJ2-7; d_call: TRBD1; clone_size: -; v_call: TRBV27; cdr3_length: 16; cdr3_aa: CASSPNTGTGGGEQYF; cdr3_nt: TGTGCCAGCAGTCCCAACACCGGGACAGGGGGGGGCGAGCAGTACTTC
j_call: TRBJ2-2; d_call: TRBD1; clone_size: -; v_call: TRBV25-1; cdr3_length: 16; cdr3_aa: CASSSTDRGLTGELFF; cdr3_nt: TGTGCCAGCAGCTCAACGGACAGGGGGCTCACCGGGGAGCTGTTTTTT
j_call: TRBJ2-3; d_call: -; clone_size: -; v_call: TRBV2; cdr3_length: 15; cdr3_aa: CACPWRVSGGDTQYF; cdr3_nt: TGTGCCTGTCCCTGGAGGGTCTCCGGGGGAGATACGCAGTATTTT
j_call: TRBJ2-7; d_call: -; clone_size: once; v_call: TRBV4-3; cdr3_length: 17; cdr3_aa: CASSQGARDNIRGEQYF; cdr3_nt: TGCGCCAGCAGCCAAGGGGCCCGGGACAATATCAGAGGGGAGCAGTACTTC
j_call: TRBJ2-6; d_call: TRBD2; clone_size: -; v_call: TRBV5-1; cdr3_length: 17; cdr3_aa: CASSFRTSGSGANVLTF; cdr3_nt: TGCGCCAGCAGCTTTAGGACTAGCGGCTCTGGGGCCAACGTCCTGACTTTC
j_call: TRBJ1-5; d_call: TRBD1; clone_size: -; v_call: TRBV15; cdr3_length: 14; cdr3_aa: CATSRPDRGQPQHF; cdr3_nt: TGTGCCACCAGCAGACCAGACAGGGGGCAGCCCCAGCATTTT
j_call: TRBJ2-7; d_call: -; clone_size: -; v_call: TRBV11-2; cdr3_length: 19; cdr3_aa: CASSPRWQGNGALGDEQYF; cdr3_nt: TGTGCCAGCAGCCCCCGATGGCAGGGGAACGGGGCGCTCGGGGACGAGCAGTACTTC
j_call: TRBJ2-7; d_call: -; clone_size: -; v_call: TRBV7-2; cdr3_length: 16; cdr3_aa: CASSLFGGIGVVEQYF; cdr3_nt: TGTGCCAGCAGCTTATTTGGGGGGATAGGGGTGGTGGAGCAGTACTTC
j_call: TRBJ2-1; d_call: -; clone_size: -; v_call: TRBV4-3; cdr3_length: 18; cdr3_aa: CASSQDLGPRADYNEQFF; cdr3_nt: TGCGCCAGCAGCCAAGATTTGGGTCCTCGTGCGGACTACAATGAGCAGTTCTTC
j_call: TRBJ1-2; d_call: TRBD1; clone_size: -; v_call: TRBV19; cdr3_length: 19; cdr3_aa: CASSRGFGTGGPLVYGYTF; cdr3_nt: TGTGCCAGTAGTCGGGGATTTGGGACAGGGGGCCCACTAGTGTATGGCTACACCTTC
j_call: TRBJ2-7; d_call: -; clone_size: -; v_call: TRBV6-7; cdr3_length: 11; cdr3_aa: CASSSDGEQYF; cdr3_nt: TGTGCCAGCAGCTCCGACGGGGAGCAGTACTTC
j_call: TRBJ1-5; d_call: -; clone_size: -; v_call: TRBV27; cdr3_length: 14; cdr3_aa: CASSYQGSNQPQHF; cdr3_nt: TGTGCCAGCAGTTACCAGGGGAGCAATCAGCCCCAGCATTTT
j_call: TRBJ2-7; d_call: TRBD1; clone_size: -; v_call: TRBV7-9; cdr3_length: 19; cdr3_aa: CASSTQHGKPGQGVYEQYF; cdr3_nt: TGTGCCAGCAGCACGCAACACGGGAAACCGGGACAGGGCGTCTACGAGCAGTACTTC
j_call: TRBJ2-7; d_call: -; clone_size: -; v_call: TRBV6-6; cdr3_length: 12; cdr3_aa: CASSYLASEQYF; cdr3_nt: TGTGCCAGCAGTTACTTAGCTTCCGAGCAGTACTTC
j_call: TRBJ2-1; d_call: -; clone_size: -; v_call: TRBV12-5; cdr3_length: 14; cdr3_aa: CASAPRRDHNEQFF; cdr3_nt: TGTGCTAGTGCACCCCGGAGGGACCACAATGAGCAGTTCTTC
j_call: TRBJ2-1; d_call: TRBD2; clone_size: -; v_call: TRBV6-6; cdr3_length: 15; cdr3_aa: CASSKGLAGAHEQFF; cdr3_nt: TGTGCCAGCAGCAAAGGACTAGCGGGAGCACATGAGCAGTTCTTC
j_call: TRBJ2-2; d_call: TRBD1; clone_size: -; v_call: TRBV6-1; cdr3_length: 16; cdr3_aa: CASSELGGGNTGELFF; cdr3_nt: TGTGCCAGCAGTGAATTAGGGGGCGGCAACACCGGGGAGCTGTTTTTT
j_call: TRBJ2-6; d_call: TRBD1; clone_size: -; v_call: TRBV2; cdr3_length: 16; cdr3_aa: CASETGEFSGANVLTF; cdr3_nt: TGTGCCAGCGAAACAGGGGAATTTAGTGGGGCCAACGTCCTGACTTTC
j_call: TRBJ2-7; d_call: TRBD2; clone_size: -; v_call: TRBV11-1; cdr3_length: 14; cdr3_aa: CASSLSGSPCEQYF; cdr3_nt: TGTGCCAGCAGCTTGAGCGGGAGTCCGTGTGAGCAGTACTTC